This T cell receptor (beta chain) was identified during a study of T cells in Graves' hyperthyroidism and ophthalmopathy. Study context: The initial diagnosis was the point when peripheral blood was collected, ahead of any treatment.

The trim removed 4 bases at V and 1 base at J, leaving 2 bases unmatched. CDR1 and CDR2 (germline): MNHNS, SASEGT. The CDR3 spans 15 residues. Using RNA transcripts as the source, TCR beta CDR3 regions were amplified. Initially, a first-round RT-PCR of the TCR CDR3 employed the HTBI primer set. TCRdb used MiXCR to reprocess the multiplex PCR reads, holding one entry per CDR3 protein. The repertoire holds 500,000 to 650,000 distinct CDR3 sequences, just under 20% seen once, with approximately 48% in the top ten. This clonotype was sampled from a man aged 40-50 years with Graves' ophthalmopathy. J is TRBJ1-1 and V is TRBV6-1; 11 bases match TRBD1. Material: blood. The CDR3 sequence is CASSGGTGGNTEAFF. CDR3 in DNA: TGTGCCAGCAGTGGAGGGACAGGGGGGAACACTGAAGCTTTCTTT.